The next 7 T cell receptor beta chains were all read from a single sample in a study of T cell repertoires in cytomegalovirus infection. TCRdb redid the calling of the reads with MiXCR, one entry per CDR3 protein. The sample holds some 800,000 distinct CDR3 sequences, approximately 32% seen once. These TCRs are of unknown antigen specificity. The sample consisted of cultured CD8+ T cells from PBMCs, taken from culture after CMV antigen stimulation. The receptors come from a human donor in good health (CMV status not recorded). Some clones in this sample may be carry-over from other donors' samples.

The chain links TRBV19 to TRBJ1-1; possible D gene TRBD1, 6 bases. Trimming shortened V by 5 bases and J by 1 base, and 11 bases separated the two germline ends. The CDR3 is 14 residues long. In germline, CDR1 is LNHDA, CDR2 SQIVND (reference sequence). The CDR3 region is CASSLTGTNTEAFF. The DNA of the CDR3 is TGTGCCAGTAGTCTCACAGGGACGAACACTGAAGCTTTCTTT.

The V gene is TRBV7-2, the J gene TRBJ2-7, with D uncertain. The CDR3 contains 14 residues. Between the trimmed V and J ends, which lost 1 base and 3 bases, there was a span of 10 bases. CDR1 SGHTA and CDR2 FQGNSA come from the germline V gene. The CDR3 DNA reads TGTGCCAGCAGCTTAGAGGGCTATTTCTACGAGCAGTACTTC. Amino acid sequence: CASSLEGYFYEQYF.

V usage is TRBV25-1 and J usage is TRBJ2-5, with TRBD2 matching 7 bases. The ends lost 3 bases at V and 4 bases at J; junction bases unmatched: 14. This CDR3 region has 17 residues. From germline, CDR1 is MGHDK and CDR2 SYGVNS. This CDR3 reads CASSDQWGRASLETQYF. The CDR3 coding sequence is TGTGCCAGCAGTGACCAATGGGGGAGGGCATCACTAGAGACCCAGTACTTC.

The gene calls are TRBV10-3 and TRBJ1-5; no clear D. V lost 0 bases and J 0 bases, leaving 6 bases between the germline ends. The germline CDR1 and CDR2 sequences are ENHRY and SYGVKD. This CDR3 is 15 amino acids long. CDR3 residues: CAISESGFSNQPQHF. CDR3 coding DNA: TGTGCCATCAGTGAGTCGGGCTTTAGCAATCAGCCCCAGCATTTT.

This clonotype was seen at least ten times. The chain couples TRBV12-3 or TRBV12-4 to TRBJ2-4; 9 bases align to TRBD2. The trim removed 6 bases at V and 3 bases at J, leaving 12 bases unmatched. The CDR3 is 17 residues long. CDR3 residues: CASSPPGGGAVKNIQYF. The CDR3 DNA sequence: TGTGCCAGCAGCCCACCCGGCGGGGGGGCCGTCAAAAACATTCAGTACTTC.

The chain links TRBV4-1 to TRBJ2-1; possibly TRBD1 for D (6 bases). Trimming took 1 base from V and 0 from J, leaving 7 bases between them. Germline V CDR1 and CDR2: MGHRA, YSYEKL. CDR3 size: 15 residues. CDR3 sequence reads: CASSQARGSYNEQFF. The CDR3 DNA is TGCGCCAGCAGCCAAGCCAGGGGCTCCTACAATGAGCAGTTCTTC.

This sequence joins TRBV19 and TRBJ2-3; 7 bases match TRBD1. The CDR3 runs 15 residues. The V and J ends lost 4 bases and 3 bases, in that order; junction bases with no gene match: 7. Germline values: CDR1 LNHDA, CDR2 SQIVND (reference sequence). This CDR3 reads CASSNLGGQTDTQYF. The CDR3 DNA reads TGTGCCAGTAGTAACTTAGGGGGACAGACAGATACGCAGTATTTT.